This T cell receptor beta chain was observed in a study of vaccination effects on CD4 cells after COVID-19. Study information: Researchers obtained post-vaccine samples at a median of 72 days past the second dose.

Comments on this clone: Its antigen remains unknown.

TCRdb's copy holds only in-frame clones and misses some; the assay was immunoSEQ multiplex PCR. Here the sample spans 50,000 to 60,000 clones, nearly 80% being singletons. General study points: Clones that were induced by infection or by vaccine showed marked contraction late after vaccination.

Once cultured for under 11 days, the cells underwent separation to obtain CD4+ T cells. Vaccination of participants consisted of two doses of either the BNT162b2 or mRNA-1273 vaccine. None of these healthy vaccinees had been infected with SARS-CoV-2 before vaccination. J was trimmed by 9 bases and V by 2 bases; bases with no gene match: 4. CDR3 length: 15 residues. The V gene's germline CDR1 is PRHDT and CDR2 FYEKMQ (reference sequence). This chain joins TRBV13 and TRBJ2-1; 13 nucleotides align to TRBD2. The sample here was CD4+ T cells from PBMCs cultured without peptide, taken after COVID-19 vaccination. The source of this sequence is a human donor who received a COVID-19 vaccine. CDR3 DNA: TGTGCCAGCAGCTTAAGAAGACTAGCGGGAGGTGAGCAGTTCTTC. Residues: CASSLRRLAGGEQFF.